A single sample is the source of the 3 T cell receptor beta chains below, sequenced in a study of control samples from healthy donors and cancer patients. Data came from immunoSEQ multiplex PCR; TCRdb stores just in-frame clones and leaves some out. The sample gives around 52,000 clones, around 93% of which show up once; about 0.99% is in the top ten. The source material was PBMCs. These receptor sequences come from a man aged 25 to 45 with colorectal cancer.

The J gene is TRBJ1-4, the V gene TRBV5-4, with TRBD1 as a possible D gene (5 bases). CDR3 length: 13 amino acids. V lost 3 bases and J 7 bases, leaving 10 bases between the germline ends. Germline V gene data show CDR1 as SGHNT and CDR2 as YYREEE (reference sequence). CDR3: CASSWQGGEKLFF. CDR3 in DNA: TGTGCCAGCAGCTGGCAGGGAGGTGAAAAACTGTTTTTT.

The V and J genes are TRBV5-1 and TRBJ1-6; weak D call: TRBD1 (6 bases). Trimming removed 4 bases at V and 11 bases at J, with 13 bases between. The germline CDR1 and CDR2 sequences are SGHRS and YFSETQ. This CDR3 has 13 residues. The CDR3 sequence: CASSGTGLTPLHF. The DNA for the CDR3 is TGCGCCAGCAGCGGCACAGGGTTGACACCCCTCCACTTT.

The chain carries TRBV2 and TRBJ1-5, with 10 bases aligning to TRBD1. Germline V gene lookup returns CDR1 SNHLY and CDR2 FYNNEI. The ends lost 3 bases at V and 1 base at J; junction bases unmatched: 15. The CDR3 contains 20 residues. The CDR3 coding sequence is TGTGCCAGCAGTGATGAGGGTTTCGGGACAGGGGTCTTAAGCAATCAGCCCCAGCATTTT. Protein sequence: CASSDEGFGTGVLSNQPQHF.